This section outlines one T cell receptor (beta chain) sequence together with its context. This entry comes from a study of blood T cell repertoires in COVID-19. Germline V gene sequence: CDR1 LNHDA, CDR2 SQIVND (reference sequence). V was cut by 5 bases and J by 9 bases, with 16 bases left in between. CDR3 length equals 13 residues. TCRdb's copy holds only in-frame clones and misses some; the assay was immunoSEQ multiplex PCR. The sample carries 300,000 to 400,000 clones, around 90% recorded once. The V call is TRBV19, the J call TRBJ1-2; D remains unclear. Sequencing was carried out using PBMCs or T cells enriched from blood (not recorded which). The sequence derives from a young woman who had recovered from COVID-19. CDR3 nucleotides: TGTGCCAGTAGTCAGCGAAGCGGCAGACGCTACACCTTC. Its translation is CASSQRSGRRYTF.